This TCR beta chain was obtained from a study of T cell responses to AZD1222 COVID-19 vaccine. TCRdb's table, derived via immunoSEQ multiplex PCR, lists solely in-frame clones and lacks some. The data show roughly 99,000 clones, about 92% seen once. The CDR3 covers 13 residues. Germline CDR1 is LNHDA and CDR2 is SQIVND (reference sequence). The ends were cut back, 5 bases at V and 8 bases at J, with 12 bases in the middle. Pooled together were second doses at about 4 or about 12 weeks. Whole-study results and caveats: Across the whole spike, CD4 TCRs peaked at regions 160-218 and 743-854. Two AZD1222 administrations were followed by greater Spike-specific TCR breadth and depth. Recipients of AZD1222 seropositive at baseline numbered only 6 or 7.

With respect to this clone: The antigen is unknown.

Source: peripheral blood, taken 28 days after the second AZD1222 dose. The receptor was derived from an adult who received the AZD1222 COVID-19 vaccine. V usage is TRBV19 and J usage is TRBJ2-2, with a weak D call TRBD1 (5 bases). The DNA for the CDR3 is TGTGCCAGTAGTCCGCAGGGTTCGGGGGAGCTGTTTTTT. Translation: CASSPQGSGELFF.